The clone carrying this TCR beta chain has more than one count but fewer than ten. This sample was included in a study of blood T cell repertoires in COVID-19. As for the study in general: The United States, Italy and Spain provided the acute and convalescent COVID-19 samples. Sample material is recorded as cDNA or gDNA derived from T cells, B-cell-depleted T cells, or PBMCs.

Authors' methods: Estimation of nucleated cell counts was performed using reference gene primer amplification. Sequencing was performed with immunoSEQ multiplex PCR; in TCRdb, only in-frame clones are kept and a portion is missing. The V and J calls and the clone size are those of that table, but D and trimming were determined from the DNA. The sample has about 80,000 clones; 80% to 85% are singletons. V was shortened by 6 bases and J by 6 bases, with 14 bases between the two germline ends. The CDR3 has 13 residues. V and J are TRBV12-3 or TRBV12-4 and TRBJ1-1; D is perhaps TRBD1 (6 bases). This clonotype was obtained from a woman aged 70-85 years with acute or convalescent COVID-19. Source material: peripheral blood. As DNA, the CDR3 is TGTGCCAGCAGGCCCCAGGGGTTTGCTGAAGCTTTCTTT. Its protein product is CASRPQGFAEAFF.